A single TCR beta chain is shown here with its context. Its antigen is as yet unknown. This specimen belongs to a study of CXCR3-negative and CXCR3-positive naive CD8 T cells. The study's findings and limits: Whereas both naive subsets had comparably high diversity, memory CD8+ cells had much lower diversity.

The CDR3 runs 19 residues. Germline V lookup: CDR1 MGHRA, CDR2 YSYEKL. TRB cDNA was prepared as libraries by UMI-labeled 5' RACE. TCRdb re-analyzed the 5' RACE reads; it lists each CDR3 protein once, without DNA. The table for this sample gives 70,000 to 95,000 distinct CDR3 sequences. This TCR came from a human donor in good health. Some clones in this sample may be carry-over from other donors' samples. The source material was naive CXCR3- CD8+ T cells from blood. Subset in this sample: CD45RO-CCR7+CD27+CD95- naive CD8+ T cells lacking CXCR3 (TNR3-). The chain uses TRBV4-1 and TRBJ2-2; TCRdb designates TRBD2, a call that cannot be tested without DNA. CDR3 sequence reads: CASSQDPGAKSWNTGELFF.